The clone carrying this T cell receptor beta chain has just a few counts. The germline V gene encodes CDR1 MNHNY and CDR2 SVGAGI (reference sequence). The ends were cut back, 7 bases at V and 0 bases at J, with 10 bases in the middle. The CDR3 extends over 15 amino acids. TCRdb recomputed calls from the 5' RACE reads with MiXCR, one row per CDR3 protein. The table records 29,000 or so distinct CDR3 sequences, roughly 4.5% of them present only once. These data come from a study of early T cells in non-severe SARS-CoV-2 infection. J is TRBJ1-6 and V is TRBV6-6; perhaps TRBD1 as D (5 bases). The specimen sequenced was whole blood. This clonotype was sampled from an adult who was a healthcare worker with PCR-confirmed SARS-CoV-2 infection or an uninfected control (not recorded which). The CDR3 loop is CASTSGNSYNSPLHF. In DNA form, the CDR3 reads TGTGCCAGCACTTCAGGGAACTCCTATAATTCACCCCTCCACTTT.